The clone carrying this T cell receptor (beta chain) was counted a few times. This sample is part of a study of neoadjuvant nivolumab and ipilimumab in lung cancer. The repertoire was sequenced with immunoSEQ multiplex PCR; TCRdb's copy has only in-frame clones and lacks some. Here the sample spans about 23,000 clones, more than 70% being singletons. Material: peripheral blood, obtained before neoadjuvant nivolumab, alone or with ipilimumab. This TCR derives from an adult with non-small cell lung cancer.

The CDR3 sequence is CASGLFFGGAGGYTF. The CDR3 DNA reads as TGTGCTAGTGGTTTGTTCTTTGGGGGCGCAGGGGGCTACACCTTC. J is TRBJ1-2 and V is TRBV12-5, with a possible D match to TRBD1 (6 bases). Trimming took 2 bases from V and 8 from J, leaving 18 bases between them. Germline V gene sequence: CDR1 LGHNT, CDR2 FRNRAP. CDR3 size: 15 residues.